This TCR beta chain was recorded in a study of cytomegalovirus exposure and HLA in healthy donors. There are a few counts of this clone. Primers: 60 Vbeta forward and 13 Jbeta reverse. Here immunoSEQ multiplex PCR was the method, and the copy in TCRdb shows in-frame clones only, minus some. Found here are under 150,000 clones, about 80% of them singletons; the top ten hold roughly 1.2%. Sequenced: PBMCs. The source is a male donor in good health and CMV-seropositive.

Written as DNA, the CDR3 is TGTGCCAGCGGGGACAGGGAAGATCAGCCCCAGCATTTT. Its translation: CASGDREDQPQHF. This chain uses TRBV6-1 with TRBJ1-5, with 9 bases lining up with TRBD1. After removal of 8 bases from V and 5 bases from J, the junction contained 4 bases not matched to a gene. The CDR3 consists of 13 residues. Germline CDR1 MNHNS, CDR2 SASEGT.